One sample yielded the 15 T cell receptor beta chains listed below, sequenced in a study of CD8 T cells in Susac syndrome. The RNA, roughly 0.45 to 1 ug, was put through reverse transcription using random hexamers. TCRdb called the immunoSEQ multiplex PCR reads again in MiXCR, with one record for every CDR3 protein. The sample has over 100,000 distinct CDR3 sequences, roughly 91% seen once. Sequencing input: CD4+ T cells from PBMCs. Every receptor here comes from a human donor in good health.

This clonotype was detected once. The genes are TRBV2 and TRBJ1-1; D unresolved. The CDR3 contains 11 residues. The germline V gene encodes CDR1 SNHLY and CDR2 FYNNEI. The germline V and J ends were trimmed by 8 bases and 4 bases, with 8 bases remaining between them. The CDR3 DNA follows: TGTGCCAGCCTCCTGGCCACTGAAGCTTTCTTT. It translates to CASLLATEAFF.

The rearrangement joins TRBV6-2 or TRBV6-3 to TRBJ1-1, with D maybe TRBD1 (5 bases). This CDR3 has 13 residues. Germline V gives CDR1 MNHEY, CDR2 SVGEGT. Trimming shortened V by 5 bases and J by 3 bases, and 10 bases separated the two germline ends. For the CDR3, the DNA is TGTGCCAGCAGTGCTACAGGATACACTGAAGCTTTCTTT. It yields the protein CASSATGYTEAFF.

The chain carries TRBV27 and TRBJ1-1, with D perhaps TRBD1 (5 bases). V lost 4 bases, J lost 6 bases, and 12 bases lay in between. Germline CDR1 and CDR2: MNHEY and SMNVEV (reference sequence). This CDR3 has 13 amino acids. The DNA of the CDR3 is TGTGCCAGCAGTTCGAGGGGCAGGGCTGAAGCTTTCTTT. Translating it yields CASSSRGRAEAFF.

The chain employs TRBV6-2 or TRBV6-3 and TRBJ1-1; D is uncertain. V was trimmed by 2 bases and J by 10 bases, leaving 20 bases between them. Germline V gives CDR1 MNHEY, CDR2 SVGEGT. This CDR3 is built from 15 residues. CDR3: CASSYKGLSIPGAFF. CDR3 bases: TGTGCCAGCAGTTACAAGGGCCTTTCTATCCCCGGAGCTTTCTTT.

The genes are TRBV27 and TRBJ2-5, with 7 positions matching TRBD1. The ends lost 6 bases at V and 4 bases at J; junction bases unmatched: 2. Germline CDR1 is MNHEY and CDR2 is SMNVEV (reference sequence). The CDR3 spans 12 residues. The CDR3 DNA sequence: TGTGCCAGCAGGCAGGGGGTAGAGACCCAGTACTTC. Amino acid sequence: CASRQGVETQYF.

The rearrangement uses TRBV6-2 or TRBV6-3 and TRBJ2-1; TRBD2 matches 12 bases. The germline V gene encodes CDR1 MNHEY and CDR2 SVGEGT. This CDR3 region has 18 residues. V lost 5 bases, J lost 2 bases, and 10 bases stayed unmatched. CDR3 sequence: CASSHTNRLAGAYNEQFF. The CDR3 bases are TGTGCCAGCAGTCACACCAACAGACTAGCGGGAGCCTACAATGAGCAGTTCTTC.

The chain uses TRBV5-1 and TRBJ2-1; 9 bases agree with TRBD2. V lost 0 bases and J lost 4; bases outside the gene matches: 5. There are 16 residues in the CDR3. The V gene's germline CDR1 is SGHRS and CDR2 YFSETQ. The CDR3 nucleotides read TGCGCCAGCAGCTTGGGACTAGCGGCCGTTTACAATGAGCAGTTCTTC. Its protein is CASSLGLAAVYNEQFF.

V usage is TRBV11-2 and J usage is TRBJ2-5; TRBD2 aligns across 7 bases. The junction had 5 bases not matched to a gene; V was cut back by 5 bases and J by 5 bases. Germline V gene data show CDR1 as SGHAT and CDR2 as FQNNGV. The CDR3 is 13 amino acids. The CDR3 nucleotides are TGTGCCAGCAGCCCGGGAGGTCGGGAGACCCAGTACTTC. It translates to CASSPGGRETQYF.

DNA of the CDR3: TGTGCCAGCAGCGCCCGGGACGGCCTCCAAGAGACCCAGTACTTC. Protein sequence: CASSARDGLQETQYF. V is TRBV4-2 and J is TRBJ2-5; TRBD1 or TRBD2 may be the D gene (5 bases each). The CDR3 is 15 amino acids. With 5 bases removed from V and 1 base from J, the gap between germline ends came to 14 bases. Germline loops: CDR1 LGHNA, CDR2 YNFKEQ.

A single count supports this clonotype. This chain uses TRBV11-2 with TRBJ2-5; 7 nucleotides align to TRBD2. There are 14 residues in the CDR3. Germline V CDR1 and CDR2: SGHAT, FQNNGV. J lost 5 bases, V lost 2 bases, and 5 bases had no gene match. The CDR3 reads CASSLRGGFETQYF. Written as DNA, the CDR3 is TGTGCCAGCAGCTTAAGGGGAGGGTTCGAGACCCAGTACTTC.

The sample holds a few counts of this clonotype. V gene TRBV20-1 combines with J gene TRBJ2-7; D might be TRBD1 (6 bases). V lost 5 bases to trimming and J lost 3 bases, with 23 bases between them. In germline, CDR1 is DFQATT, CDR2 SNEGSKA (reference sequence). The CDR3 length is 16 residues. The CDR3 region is CSARPDTRGFGYEQYF. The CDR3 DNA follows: TGCAGTGCTCGCCCAGATACGAGGGGGTTCGGCTACGAGCAGTACTTC.

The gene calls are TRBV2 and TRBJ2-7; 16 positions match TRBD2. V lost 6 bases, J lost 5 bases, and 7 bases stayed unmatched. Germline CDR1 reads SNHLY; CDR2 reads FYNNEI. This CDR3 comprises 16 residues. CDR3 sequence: CASSPGTSGRADEQYF. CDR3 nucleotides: TGTGCCAGCAGCCCTGGGACTAGCGGGAGGGCCGACGAGCAGTACTTC.

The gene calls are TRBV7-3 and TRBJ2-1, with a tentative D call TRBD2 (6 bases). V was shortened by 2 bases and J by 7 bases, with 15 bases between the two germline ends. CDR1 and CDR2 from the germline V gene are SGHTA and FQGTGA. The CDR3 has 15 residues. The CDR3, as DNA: TGTGCCAGCAGCTTAGCCGGGAGTGCACTAAATGAGCAGTTCTTC. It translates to CASSLAGSALNEQFF. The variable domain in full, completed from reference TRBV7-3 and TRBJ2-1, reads GAGVSQTPSNKVTEKGKYVELRCDPISGHTALYWYRQSLGQGPEFLIYFQGTGAADDSGLPNDRFFAVRPEGSVSTLKIQRTERGDSAVYLCASSLAGSALNEQFFGPGTRLTVL.

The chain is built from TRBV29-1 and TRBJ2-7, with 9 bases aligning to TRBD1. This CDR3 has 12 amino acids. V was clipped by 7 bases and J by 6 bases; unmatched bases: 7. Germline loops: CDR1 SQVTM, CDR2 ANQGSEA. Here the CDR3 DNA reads TGCAGCGGGGGACAGGGAGGGTTCGAGCAGTACTTC. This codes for CSGGQGGFEQYF.

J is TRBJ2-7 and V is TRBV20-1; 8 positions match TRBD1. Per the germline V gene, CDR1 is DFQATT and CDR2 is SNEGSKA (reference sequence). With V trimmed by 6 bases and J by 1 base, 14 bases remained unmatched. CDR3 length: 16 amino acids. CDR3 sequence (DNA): TGCAGTGCCCCCCCGAGGATAAGACAGGGGTCCTACGAGCAGTACTTC. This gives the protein CSAPPRIRQGSYEQYF.